This section outlines one TCR beta chain sequence together with its context. Its antigen remains unknown. This sample is drawn from a study of glioma-infiltrating T cells. Whole-study findings and limits: Shared blood CDR3 signature motifs marked patients with low tissue-blood divergence. CDR3 overlap between tissue and blood was very small. Tissue-blood divergence was below expectation in non-neoplastic patients, above in gliomas.

Amplification of TCR alpha and beta CDR3 regions from RNA used iRepertoire nested multiplex PCR. TCRdb analysed the multiplex PCR reads with MiXCR anew, one entry per CDR3 protein. The sample gives more than 350,000 distinct CDR3 sequences, around 45% of which show up once; around 12% is in the top ten. Trimming took 1 base from V and 1 from J, leaving 13 bases between them. Germline CDR1 SQVTM, CDR2 ANQGSEA. This CDR3 has 15 residues. The source material was glioma tissue, nonneoplastic brain tissue, or PBMCs (not recorded which). This sequence joins TRBV29-1 and TRBJ1-1, with D possibly TRBD1 on 6 matching bases. This TCR was recovered from a human donor with low-grade glioma or glioblastoma, undergoing nonglioma brain surgery, or in good health (not recorded which). The CDR3 DNA reads as TGCAGCGTTGAAGGGGAGGGGGGACGGAACACTGAAGCTTTCTTT. Translation: CSVEGEGGRNTEAFF.